These T cell receptor beta chains were read from a single sample in a study of blood T cell repertoires in COVID-19. Profiled with immunoSEQ multiplex PCR; TCRdb holds only in-frame clones, not every one. The sample shows roughly 92,000 clones, more than 70% of them seen only once. The sample was peripheral blood. These TCRs come from a human donor with acute or convalescent COVID-19. The donor label of this sample is uncertain. Both conserved end residues are part of each CDR3. D genes are given only for firm matches. Rows may omit the clone size; those that give it use once, few, many or a size class.

D gene: TRBD1
V gene: TRBV5-1
J gene: TRBJ2-1
clone size: -
CDR3 protein: CASSLTENRGSSEQFF
CDR3 DNA: TGCGCCAGCAGCTTGACCGAAAACAGGGGTTCGAGTGAGCAGTTCTTC

D gene: TRBD2
V gene: TRBV27
J gene: TRBJ2-5
clone size: -
CDR3 protein: CASSPVGGASPGKETQYF
CDR3 DNA: TGTGCCAGCAGTCCCGTCGGGGGGGCTTCTCCAGGAAAAGAGACCCAGTACTTC

D gene: TRBD2
V gene: TRBV7-9
J gene: TRBJ2-7
clone size: once
CDR3 protein: CASSPREDRDYEQYF
CDR3 DNA: TGTGCCAGCAGCCCGCGGGAGGACAGAGACTACGAGCAGTACTTC

D gene: -
V gene: TRBV3-1/TRBV3-2
J gene: TRBJ2-2
clone size: -
CDR3 protein: CASSLRGTGELFF
CDR3 DNA: TGTGCCAGCAGCCTACGCGGGACCGGGGAGCTGTTTTTT

D gene: -
V gene: TRBV28
J gene: TRBJ1-1
clone size: -
CDR3 protein: CASTVNTEAFF
CDR3 DNA: TGTGCCAGCACAGTGAACACTGAAGCTTTCTTT

D gene: TRBD2
V gene: TRBV5-5
J gene: TRBJ2-7
clone size: -
CDR3 protein: CASSLWGGFSYEQYF
CDR3 DNA: TGTGCCAGCAGCTTGTGGGGGGGTTTCTCCTACGAGCAGTACTTC

D gene: TRBD2
V gene: TRBV2
J gene: TRBJ2-3
clone size: once
CDR3 protein: CASSWTSGGREDTQYF
CDR3 DNA: TGTGCCAGCAGTTGGACTAGCGGGGGGCGGGAAGATACGCAGTATTTT

D gene: -
V gene: TRBV3-1/TRBV3-2
J gene: TRBJ1-1
clone size: -
CDR3 protein: CASAGGRQLNTEAFF
CDR3 DNA: TGTGCCAGCGCGGGCGGGAGACAGTTGAACACTGAAGCTTTCTTT

D gene: TRBD1
V gene: TRBV6-5
J gene: TRBJ1-5
clone size: once
CDR3 protein: CASRGGQGVGPQHF
CDR3 DNA: TGTGCCAGCAGGGGAGGACAGGGAGTGGGGCCCCAGCATTTT

D gene: -
V gene: TRBV7-8
J gene: TRBJ1-1
clone size: once
CDR3 protein: CASSLAPITGGAFF
CDR3 DNA: TGTGCCAGCAGCTTAGCCCCCATCACTGGAGGAGCTTTCTTT

D gene: -
V gene: TRBV5-1
J gene: TRBJ1-1
clone size: -
CDR3 protein: CASSRTRGGSEAFF
CDR3 DNA: TGCGCCAGCAGCAGAACACGGGGTGGGTCTGAAGCTTTCTTT